A single T cell receptor beta chain is shown here with its context. Its antigen remains unidentified. These data originate in a study of shared clonotypes between healthy human individuals. CD45RO-negative cells were positively selected for CCR7, leaving out terminally differentiated effector memory CD45RA+ cells. There were no recent acute infections or vaccinations among the donors, who were healthy HIV-negative adults. Study outcomes and limitations: A handful of donors shared approximately 5% of their naive CD4 clonotypes.

Trimming left V 0 bases short and J 5 bases short, with 11 bases between. CDR1 and CDR2 from the germline V gene are MNHEY and SVGAGI. The CDR3 has 14 amino acids. Assay used: immunoSEQ multiplex PCR; TCRdb lists only in-frame clones, some missing. Here the sample spans around 700,000 clones, around 92% being singletons. The chain recombines TRBV6-5 with TRBJ2-7; D is tentatively TRBD1 or TRBD2 (7 bases each). Sequencing used naive CD8+ T cells sorted from blood. This clonotype originated in a man aged 30-40 years in good health. The CDR3: CASSYSAGGDEQYF. Written as DNA, the CDR3 is TGTGCCAGCAGTTACTCCGCAGGGGGGGACGAGCAGTACTTC.